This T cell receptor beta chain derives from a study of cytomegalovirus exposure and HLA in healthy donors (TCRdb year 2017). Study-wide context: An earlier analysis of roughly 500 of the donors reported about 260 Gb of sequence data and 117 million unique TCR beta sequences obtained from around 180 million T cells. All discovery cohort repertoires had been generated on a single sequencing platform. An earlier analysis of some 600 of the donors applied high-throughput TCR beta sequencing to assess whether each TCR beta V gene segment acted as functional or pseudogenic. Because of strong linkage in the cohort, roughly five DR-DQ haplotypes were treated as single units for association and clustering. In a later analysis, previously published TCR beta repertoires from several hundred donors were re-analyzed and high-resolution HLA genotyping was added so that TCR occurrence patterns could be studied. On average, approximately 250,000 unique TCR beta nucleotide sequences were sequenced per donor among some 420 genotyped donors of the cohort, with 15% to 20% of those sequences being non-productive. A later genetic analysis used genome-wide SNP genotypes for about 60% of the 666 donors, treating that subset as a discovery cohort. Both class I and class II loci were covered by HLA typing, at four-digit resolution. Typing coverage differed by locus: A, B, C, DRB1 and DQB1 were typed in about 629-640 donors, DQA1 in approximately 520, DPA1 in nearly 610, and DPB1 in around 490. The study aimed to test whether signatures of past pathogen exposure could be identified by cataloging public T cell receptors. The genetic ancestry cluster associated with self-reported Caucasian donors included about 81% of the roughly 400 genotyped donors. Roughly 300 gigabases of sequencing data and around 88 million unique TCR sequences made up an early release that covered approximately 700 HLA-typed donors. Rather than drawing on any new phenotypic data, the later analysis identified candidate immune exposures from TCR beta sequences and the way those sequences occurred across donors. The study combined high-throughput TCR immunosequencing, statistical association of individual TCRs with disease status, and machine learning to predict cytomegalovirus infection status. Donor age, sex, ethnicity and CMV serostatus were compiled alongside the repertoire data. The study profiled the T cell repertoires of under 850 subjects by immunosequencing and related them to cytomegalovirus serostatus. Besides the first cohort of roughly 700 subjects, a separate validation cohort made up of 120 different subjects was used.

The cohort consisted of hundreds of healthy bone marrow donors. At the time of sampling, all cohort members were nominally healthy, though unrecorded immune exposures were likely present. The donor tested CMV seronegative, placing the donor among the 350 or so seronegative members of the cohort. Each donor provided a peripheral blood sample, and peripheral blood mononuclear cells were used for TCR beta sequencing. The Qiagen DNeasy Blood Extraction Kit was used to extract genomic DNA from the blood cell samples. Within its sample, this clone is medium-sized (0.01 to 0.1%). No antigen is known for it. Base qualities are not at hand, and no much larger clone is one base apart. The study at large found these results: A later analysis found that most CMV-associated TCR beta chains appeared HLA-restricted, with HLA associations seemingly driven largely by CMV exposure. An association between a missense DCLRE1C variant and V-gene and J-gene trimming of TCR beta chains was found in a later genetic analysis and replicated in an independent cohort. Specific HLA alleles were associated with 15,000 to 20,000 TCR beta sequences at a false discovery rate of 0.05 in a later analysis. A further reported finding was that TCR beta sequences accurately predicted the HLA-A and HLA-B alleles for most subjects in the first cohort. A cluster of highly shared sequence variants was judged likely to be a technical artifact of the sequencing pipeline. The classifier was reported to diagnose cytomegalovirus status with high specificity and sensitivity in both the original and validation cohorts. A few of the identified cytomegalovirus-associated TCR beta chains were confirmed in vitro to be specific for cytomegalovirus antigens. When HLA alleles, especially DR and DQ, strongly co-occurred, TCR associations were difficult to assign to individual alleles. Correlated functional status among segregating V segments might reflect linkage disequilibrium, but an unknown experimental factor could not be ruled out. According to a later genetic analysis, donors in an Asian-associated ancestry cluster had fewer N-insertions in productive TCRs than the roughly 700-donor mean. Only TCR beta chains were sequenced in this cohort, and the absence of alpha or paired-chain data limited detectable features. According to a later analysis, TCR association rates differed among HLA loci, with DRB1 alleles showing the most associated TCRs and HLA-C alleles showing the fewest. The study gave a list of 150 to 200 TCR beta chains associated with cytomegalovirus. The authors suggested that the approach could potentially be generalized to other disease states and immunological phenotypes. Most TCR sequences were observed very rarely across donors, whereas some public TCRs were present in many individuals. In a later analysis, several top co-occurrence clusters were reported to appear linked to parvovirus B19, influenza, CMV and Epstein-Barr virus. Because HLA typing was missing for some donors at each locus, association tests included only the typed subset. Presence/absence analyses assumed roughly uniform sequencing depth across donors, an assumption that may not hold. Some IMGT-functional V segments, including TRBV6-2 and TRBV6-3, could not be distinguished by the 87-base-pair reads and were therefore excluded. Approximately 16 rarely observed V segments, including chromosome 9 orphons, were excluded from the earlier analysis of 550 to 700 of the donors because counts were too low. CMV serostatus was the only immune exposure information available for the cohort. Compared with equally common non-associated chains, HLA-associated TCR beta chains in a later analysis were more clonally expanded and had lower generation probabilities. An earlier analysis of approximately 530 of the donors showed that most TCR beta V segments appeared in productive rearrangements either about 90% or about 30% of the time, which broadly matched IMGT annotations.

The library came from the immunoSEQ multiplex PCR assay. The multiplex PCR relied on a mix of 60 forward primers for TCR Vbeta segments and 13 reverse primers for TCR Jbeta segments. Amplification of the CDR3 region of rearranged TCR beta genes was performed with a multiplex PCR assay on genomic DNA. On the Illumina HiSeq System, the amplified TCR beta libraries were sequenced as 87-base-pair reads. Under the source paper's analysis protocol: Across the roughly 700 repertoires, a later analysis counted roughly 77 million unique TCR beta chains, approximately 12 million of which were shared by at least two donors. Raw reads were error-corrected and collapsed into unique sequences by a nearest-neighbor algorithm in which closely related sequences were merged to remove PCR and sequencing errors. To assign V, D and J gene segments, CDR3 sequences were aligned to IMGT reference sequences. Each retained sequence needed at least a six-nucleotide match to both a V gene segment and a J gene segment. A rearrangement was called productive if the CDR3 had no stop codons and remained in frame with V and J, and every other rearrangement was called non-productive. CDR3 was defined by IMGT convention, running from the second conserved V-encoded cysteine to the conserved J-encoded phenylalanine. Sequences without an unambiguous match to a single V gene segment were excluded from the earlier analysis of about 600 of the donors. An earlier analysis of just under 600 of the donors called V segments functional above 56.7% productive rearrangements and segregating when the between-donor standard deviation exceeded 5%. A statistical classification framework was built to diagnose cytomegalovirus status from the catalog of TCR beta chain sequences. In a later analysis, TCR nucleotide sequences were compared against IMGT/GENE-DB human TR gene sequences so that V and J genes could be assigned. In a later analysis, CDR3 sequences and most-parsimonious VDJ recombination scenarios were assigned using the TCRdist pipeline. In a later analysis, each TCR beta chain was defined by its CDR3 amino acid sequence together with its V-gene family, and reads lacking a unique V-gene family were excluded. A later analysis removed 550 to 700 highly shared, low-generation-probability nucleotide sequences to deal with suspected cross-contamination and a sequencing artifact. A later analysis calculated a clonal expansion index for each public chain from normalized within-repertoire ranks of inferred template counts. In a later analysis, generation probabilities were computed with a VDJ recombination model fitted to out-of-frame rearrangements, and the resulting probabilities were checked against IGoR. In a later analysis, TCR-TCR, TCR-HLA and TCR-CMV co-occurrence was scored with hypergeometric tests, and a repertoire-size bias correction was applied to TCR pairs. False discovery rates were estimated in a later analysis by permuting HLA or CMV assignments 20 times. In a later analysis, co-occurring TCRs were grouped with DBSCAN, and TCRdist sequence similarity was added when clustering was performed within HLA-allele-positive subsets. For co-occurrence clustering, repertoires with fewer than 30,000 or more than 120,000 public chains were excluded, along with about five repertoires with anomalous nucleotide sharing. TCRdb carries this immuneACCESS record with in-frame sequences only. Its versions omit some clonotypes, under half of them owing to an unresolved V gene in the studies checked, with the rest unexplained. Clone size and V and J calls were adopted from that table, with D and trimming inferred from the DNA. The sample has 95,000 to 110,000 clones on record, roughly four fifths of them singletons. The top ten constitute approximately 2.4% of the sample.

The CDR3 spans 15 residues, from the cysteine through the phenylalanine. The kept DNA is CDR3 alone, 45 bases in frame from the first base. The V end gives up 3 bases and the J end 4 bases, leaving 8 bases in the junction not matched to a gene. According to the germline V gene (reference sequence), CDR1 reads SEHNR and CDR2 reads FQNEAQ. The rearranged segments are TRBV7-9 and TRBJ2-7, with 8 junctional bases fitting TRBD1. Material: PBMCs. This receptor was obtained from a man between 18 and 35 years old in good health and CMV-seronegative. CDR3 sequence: CASSLRTGLSYEQYF. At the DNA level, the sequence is TGTGCCAGCAGCTTGCGGACAGGGCTCTCATACGAGCAGTACTTC.